These T cell receptor beta chains were read from a single sample in a study of tissue T cells after allogeneic stem cell transplantation. Assay: immunoSEQ multiplex PCR; the TCRdb copy retains only in-frame clones and omits some. The table has about 26,000 clones, roughly nine tenths seen once; the top ten hold approximately 2%. Sequenced material: blood, taken before transplantation. The receptors stem from a male donor at least 60 years old who later had graft-versus-host disease after an allogeneic stem cell transplant. Each CDR3 is given with its conserved first and last residue. D genes are given only for firm matches. For some rows the clone size is stated as once, few or many, or as a class when expanded; others skip it.

J gene	clone size	D gene	V gene	CDR3 protein	CDR3 DNA
TRBJ1-5	once	TRBD1	TRBV10-2	CASSHPGQGASQPQHF	TGCGCCAGCAGTCATCCGGGACAGGGGGCTTCTCAGCCCCAGCATTTT
TRBJ1-1	-	TRBD1	TRBV4-2	CASSQPDRGPAAFF	TGTGCCAGCAGCCAACCGGACAGGGGGCCCGCAGCTTTCTTT
TRBJ1-3	-	-	TRBV20-1	CSASKGGFGNTIYF	TGCAGTGCTAGTAAGGGAGGGTTCGGAAACACCATATATTTT
TRBJ1-4	-	-	TRBV27	CASRTDGATNEKLFF	TGTGCCAGCAGAACCGACGGTGCAACTAATGAAAAACTGTTTTTT
TRBJ2-7	-	-	TRBV6-5	CASSYPGSYEQYF	TGTGCCAGCAGTTACCCCGGTTCCTACGAGCAGTACTTC
TRBJ2-2	-	-	TRBV4-1	CASSQEAGANTGELFF	TGCGCCAGCAGCCAAGAGGCAGGGGCGAACACCGGGGAGCTGTTTTTT
TRBJ2-1	-	-	TRBV7-6	CASSLGGSYNEQFF	TGTGCCAGCAGCTTAGGGGGGTCCTACAATGAGCAGTTCTTC
TRBJ1-5	-	-	TRBV30	CAWCRQGNQPQHF	TGTGCCTGGTGTAGGCAAGGCAATCAGCCCCAGCATTTT
TRBJ1-2	-	-	TRBV19	CASSIIGGGTESYGYTF	TGTGCCAGTAGTATCATTGGTGGCGGGACGGAGAGCTATGGCTACACCTTC
TRBJ2-2	-	-	TRBV27	CASSFGANTGELFF	TGTGCCAGCAGTTTCGGGGCGAACACCGGGGAGCTGTTTTTT
TRBJ2-7	once	TRBD1	TRBV5-1	CASSSDRGTWQYF	TGCGCCAGCAGCTCTGACAGGGGGACGTGGCAGTACTTC
TRBJ1-1	-	-	TRBV19	CATKYQTGNTEAFF	TGTGCCACCAAATACCAGACAGGGAACACTGAAGCTTTCTTT
TRBJ2-5	-	TRBD2	TRBV5-4	CASSLAGGITQYF	TGTGCCAGCAGCTTGGCGGGGGGGATCACCCAGTACTTC
TRBJ1-2	-	-	TRBV7-9	CASSRDSFYGYTF	TGTGCCAGCAGCCGTGACAGCTTCTATGGCTACACCTTC
TRBJ2-4	once	-	TRBV6-5	CASQSSRGIQYF	TGTGCCAGCCAATCTAGCAGGGGCATTCAGTACTTC
TRBJ1-5	-	-	TRBV6-1	CASSEGNQPQHF	TGTGCCAGCAGTGAGGGGAATCAGCCCCAGCATTTT
TRBJ1-4	-	-	TRBV4-1	CASNLRATALNEKLFF	TGCGCCAGCAATTTGAGGGCTACCGCCCTTAATGAAAAACTGTTTTTT
TRBJ2-5	-	TRBD2	TRBV4-1	CASKRRILAGGLRETQYF	TGCGCCAGCAAAAGGAGAATTTTAGCGGGGGGGCTTCGGGAGACCCAGTACTTC
TRBJ1-2	-	TRBD1	TRBV20-1	CSAEDRDGYTF	TGCAGTGCCGAGGACAGGGATGGCTACACCTTC
TRBJ1-6	few	-	TRBV5-1	CASSLEGRGESPLHF	TGCGCCAGCAGCTTGGAGGGGAGGGGTGAATCACCCCTCCACTTT